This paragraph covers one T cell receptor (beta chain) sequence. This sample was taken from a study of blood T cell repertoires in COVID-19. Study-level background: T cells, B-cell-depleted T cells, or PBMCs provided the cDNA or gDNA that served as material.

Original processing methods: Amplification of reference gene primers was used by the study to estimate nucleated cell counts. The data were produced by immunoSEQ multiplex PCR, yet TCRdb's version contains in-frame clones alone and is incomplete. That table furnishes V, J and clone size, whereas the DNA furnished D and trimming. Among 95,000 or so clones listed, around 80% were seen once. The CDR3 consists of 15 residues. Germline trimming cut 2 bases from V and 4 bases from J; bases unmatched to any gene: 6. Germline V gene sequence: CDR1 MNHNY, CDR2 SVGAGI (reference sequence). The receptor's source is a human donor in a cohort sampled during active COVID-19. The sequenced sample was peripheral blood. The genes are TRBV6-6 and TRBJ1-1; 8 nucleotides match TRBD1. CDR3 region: CASSYAGQGATEAFF. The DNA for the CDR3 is TGTGCCAGCAGTTACGCCGGACAGGGTGCCACTGAAGCTTTCTTT.